Listed below are T cell receptor beta chains from one sample, sequenced in a study of T cell responses to AZD1222 COVID-19 vaccine. Data came from immunoSEQ multiplex PCR; TCRdb stores just in-frame clones and leaves some out. The sample consists of about 140,000 clones, almost 95% of them appearing once. The sample consisted of peripheral blood, taken 28 days after the second AZD1222 dose. The source of these receptors is an adult who received the AZD1222 COVID-19 vaccine. CDR3s include the opening cysteine and the closing phenylalanine or tryptophan. Each record gives: D gene, J gene, clone size, V gene, CDR3 protein, CDR3 DNA. The D gene is left open where the match is weak. Clone size is given for some rows only: seen once, a few or many times, or a class if the clone is expanded.

-	TRBJ1-2	-	TRBV28	CASIRRAAGDGYTF	TGTGCCAGCATTCGGAGAGCGGCTGGTGATGGCTACACCTTC
TRBD2	TRBJ2-7	once	TRBV29-1	CSVEGEGEQYF	TGCAGCGTTGAGGGGGAGGGCGAGCAGTACTTC
TRBD2	TRBJ2-3	once	TRBV10-3	CAISESGEVTDTQYF	TGTGCCATCAGTGAGAGCGGGGAGGTCACAGATACGCAGTATTTT
-	TRBJ1-1	-	TRBV2	CASSGILNTEAFF	TGTGCCAGCAGTGGGATCTTGAACACTGAAGCTTTCTTT
TRBD1	TRBJ1-1	-	TRBV5-1	CASSRTGPKNTEAFF	TGCGCCAGCAGCCGGACAGGACCTAAGAACACTGAAGCTTTCTTT
-	TRBJ1-2	-	TRBV6-2/TRBV6-3	CASSSSTSGGYTF	TGTGCCAGCAGTTCGTCGACATCGGGCGGCTACACCTTC
TRBD2	TRBJ2-1	-	TRBV9	CASSVAGGRGFNEQFF	TGTGCCAGCAGCGTAGCGGGCGGGAGAGGTTTTAATGAGCAGTTCTTC
-	TRBJ1-1	few	TRBV12-3/TRBV12-4	CASSTDWTEAFF	TGTGCCAGCAGCACTGATTGGACTGAAGCTTTCTTT
TRBD2	TRBJ2-2	-	TRBV11-2	CASSPRGGRPNGELFF	TGTGCCAGCAGCCCGAGGGGAGGGAGACCCAACGGGGAGCTGTTTTTT
-	TRBJ2-1	-	TRBV7-9	CASSLHFSYNEQFF	TGTGCCAGCAGCTTGCATTTCTCCTACAATGAGCAGTTCTTC
-	TRBJ1-4	-	TRBV4-3	CASSQVQGTNEKLFF	TGCGCCAGCAGCCAAGTTCAGGGAACTAATGAAAAACTGTTTTTT
TRBD2	TRBJ2-1	-	TRBV25-1	CASSRGLAGYNEQFF	TGTGCCAGCAGTCGGGGACTAGCGGGGTACAATGAGCAGTTCTTC
TRBD2	TRBJ2-7	-	TRBV6-5	CASSQGTSGAYEQYF	TGTGCCAGCAGCCAGGGGACTAGCGGCGCCTACGAGCAGTACTTC
-	TRBJ1-5	once	TRBV5-1	CASSWGIFRDQPQHF	TGCGCCAGCAGCTGGGGGATCTTCCGGGATCAGCCCCAGCATTTT
TRBD1	TRBJ2-5	-	TRBV11-3	CASSVTGYGTQYF	TGTGCCAGCAGCGTGACAGGGTATGGGACCCAGTACTTC
TRBD1	TRBJ1-3	-	TRBV5-4	CASSFRTGQGTGNTIYF	TGTGCCAGCAGCTTCCGCACGGGACAGGGGACAGGAAACACCATATATTTT
-	TRBJ1-6	-	TRBV30	CAWRFSYNSPLHF	TGTGCCTGGAGGTTCTCCTATAATTCACCCCTCCACTTT
-	TRBJ2-5	-	TRBV5-1	CASSFLLGETQYF	TGCGCCAGCAGCTTCCTCTTAGGTGAGACCCAGTACTTC
-	TRBJ2-1	-	TRBV9	CASSVGTDSYNEQFF	TGTGCCAGCAGCGTAGGAACAGACTCCTACAATGAGCAGTTCTTC
-	TRBJ1-4	-	TRBV5-5	CASSLAVRGQGEKLFF	TGTGCCAGCAGCTTGGCCGTACGGGGGCAGGGTGAAAAACTGTTTTTT
TRBD2	TRBJ2-1	-	TRBV7-9	CASRSGTSHNEQFF	TGTGCCAGCAGGTCCGGGACTAGCCACAATGAGCAGTTCTTC
-	TRBJ2-1	-	TRBV15	CATSRELVDEQFF	TGTGCCACCAGCAGAGAACTAGTCGATGAGCAGTTCTTC
-	TRBJ1-3	-	TRBV28	CATGTSGNTIYF	TGTGCCACGGGGACCTCTGGAAACACCATATATTTT
TRBD1	TRBJ1-1	-	TRBV6-5	CASSYGGQQNTEAFF	TGTGCCAGCAGTTATGGGGGACAGCAGAACACTGAAGCTTTCTTT
-	TRBJ1-2	-	TRBV27	CASSTRGRNYGYTF	TGTGCCAGCAGTACGAGGGGGAGAAACTATGGCTACACCTTC
TRBD2	TRBJ2-3	-	TRBV5-6	CASMKREADTQYF	TGTGCCAGCATGAAGCGGGAGGCAGATACGCAGTATTTT
TRBD1	TRBJ2-3	-	TRBV18	CASSRDRFATDTQYF	TGTGCCAGCTCCCGGGACAGGTTCGCCACAGATACGCAGTATTTT
TRBD1	TRBJ1-6	once	TRBV5-4	CASSLAGQGVGSPLHF	TGTGCCAGCAGCTTGGCGGGCCAGGGGGTCGGTTCACCCCTCCACTTT
-	TRBJ1-1	few	TRBV19	CASPPSRGIGTEAFF	TGTGCCAGCCCTCCCTCTAGGGGGATCGGCACTGAAGCTTTCTTT
TRBD2	TRBJ2-7	-	TRBV27	CASSPSRGATVQYF	TGTGCCAGCAGTCCCTCGCGGGGGGCGACGGTGCAGTACTTC
TRBD2	TRBJ2-3	-	TRBV4-1	CASSQFSGRASTDTQYF	TGCGCCAGCAGCCAGTTTAGCGGGAGGGCTAGCACAGATACGCAGTATTTT
-	TRBJ1-5	-	TRBV6-5	CASSLNRNQPQHF	TGTGCCAGCAGCCTAAACCGCAATCAGCCCCAGCATTTT
TRBD2	TRBJ2-3	-	TRBV24-1	CATSDPFSGTSGTPDTQYF	TGTGCCACCAGTGACCCATTCTCCGGGACTAGCGGGACCCCAGATACGCAGTATTTT
TRBD1	TRBJ1-5	-	TRBV6-5	CASRGQANQPQHF	TGTGCCAGCAGAGGACAGGCCAATCAGCCCCAGCATTTT
-	TRBJ1-1	-	TRBV2	CASSEQGNTEAFF	TGTGCCAGCAGTGAACAGGGGAACACTGAAGCTTTCTTT
TRBD2	TRBJ2-3	-	TRBV18	CASSPPLSLAGVRTDTQYF	TGTGCCAGCTCACCACCGCTCTCACTAGCGGGAGTGCGCACAGATACGCAGTATTTT
-	TRBJ2-5	-	TRBV7-8	CASSLGGGAAETQYF	TGTGCCAGCAGCTTAGGAGGCGGAGCGGCGGAGACCCAGTACTTC
-	TRBJ2-7	few	TRBV3-1/TRBV3-2	CASSQDRVLYEQYF	TGTGCCAGCAGCCAAGATAGAGTTTTATACGAGCAGTACTTC
-	TRBJ2-5	-	TRBV5-1	CASSSDVLEETQYF	TGCGCCAGCAGTTCGGACGTACTTGAAGAGACCCAGTACTTC
-	TRBJ1-1	-	TRBV21-1	CASSKGDGDNTEAFF	TGTGCCAGCAGCAAGGGGGACGGAGACAACACTGAAGCTTTCTTT
TRBD1	TRBJ2-7	-	TRBV6-2/TRBV6-3	CASSYSMLGQGTYEQYF	TGTGCCAGCAGTTACTCGATGCTTGGACAGGGAACCTACGAGCAGTACTTC
TRBD2	TRBJ2-7	-	TRBV11-2	CASSLDPGGHYEQYF	TGTGCCAGCAGCTTAGATCCGGGAGGGCACTACGAGCAGTACTTC
-	TRBJ1-1	-	TRBV19	CASSIVGAGDRRMNTEAFF	TGTGCCAGTAGTATAGTGGGGGCCGGAGACAGGCGCATGAACACTGAAGCTTTCTTT
TRBD1	TRBJ2-7	-	TRBV7-2	CASSSDRGVHEQYF	TGTGCCAGCAGCAGTGACAGGGGGGTCCACGAGCAGTACTTC
TRBD2	TRBJ2-2	once	TRBV27	CASSLVSAGGPNTGELFF	TGTGCCAGCAGCTTGGTGTCAGCGGGAGGGCCAAACACCGGGGAGCTGTTTTTT
-	TRBJ1-6	once	TRBV9	CASSKSSSYNSPLHF	TGTGCCAGCAGCAAATCAAGCTCCTATAATTCACCCCTCCACTTT
-	TRBJ2-7	-	TRBV29-1	CSVGGRDTYEQYF	TGCAGCGTTGGGGGACGGGATACCTACGAGCAGTACTTC